The TCR beta chain under discussion was sequenced for a study of neurological immune-mediated disorders. 5'RACE with 10-nucleotide random UMIs produced the cDNA. MiXCR, applied by TCRdb to the 5' RACE reads, yields one record per CDR3 protein. The top ten clones hold roughly 1.9% of a sample with tens of thousands of distinct CDR3 sequences, about 4.2% of them seen once. This clonotype was detected many times. Its specificity is unknown. Study-level findings and limits: Falling below healthy controls, multiple sclerosis showed the least TCR clonal expansion, while HTLV-1-associated myelopathy showed the most.

This CDR3 is built from 14 residues. Trimming removed 0 bases from V and 6 bases from J, with 13 bases in between. CDR1 is DFQATT, CDR2 SNEGSKA, per germline (reference sequence). Sorted libraries were made with some 1 million CD4+ or CD8+ T cells. This receptor was obtained from a woman in her forties with multiple sclerosis. This chain joins TRBV20-1 and TRBJ2-3; weak D call: TRBD1 (6 bases). The sequenced sample was CD4+ T cells from blood. CDR3 loop: CSARDPRGPDTQYF. CDR3 sequence (DNA): TGCAGTGCTAGAGATCCCAGGGGACCCGATACGCAGTATTTT.